This T cell receptor (beta chain) stems from a study of T-cell reconstitution after alpha-beta-depleted transplantation in children. A word on this clonotype: One end of the junction varies from germline; a read error may be responsible.

Preparation of the TCRbeta library involved a method that used unique molecular identifiers. TCRdb reprocessed the PCR reads with MiXCR, giving one entry per CDR3 protein. The sample has some 300,000 distinct CDR3 sequences; around 10% are singletons. CDR3 length: 15 residues. The germline gives CDR1 SQVTM, CDR2 ANQGSEA. The clonotype was recovered from a human donor who donated a stem cell graft to a child with acute lymphoblastic leukemia. This specimen was PBMCs from the stem cell graft donor, taken from the stem cell graft. The J gene is TRBJ2-6, the V gene TRBV29-1; D is perhaps TRBD1 (5 bases). Here the CDR3 DNA reads TGCAGCGCCCTTGGGGCGAGCTCTGGGGCCAACGGCCTGACTTTC. Translating it yields CSALGASSGANGLTF.